The present T cell receptor beta chain was sequenced within a study of T cells in Graves' hyperthyroidism and ophthalmopathy. Study-level results: Among thyroid clonotypes expanded above 0.001, most also appeared in blood.

Amplified TCR beta CDR3 regions came from RNA transcripts. The HTBI set primed first-round TCR CDR3 RT-PCR. TCRdb called the multiplex PCR reads again in MiXCR, with one record for every CDR3 protein. The sample holds around 370,000 distinct CDR3 sequences, around 18% seen once. The table lists this clonotype with many counts. Its specificity is unknown. Disease lasting under 3 months, a NOSPECS grade of at least 4, and a Clinical Activity Score of at least 3 were features of the ophthalmopathy patients. Uncontrolled infection, other autoimmune disease, pregnancy or lactation excluded patients. Diagnoses used clinical symptoms, serum thyroxine and TRAb, thyroid ultrasound and orbital computed tomography. Germline CDR1 SGHTA, CDR2 FQGTGA. Trimming pared 3 bases from V and 4 bases from J, leaving 17 bases between. The CDR3 is 16 amino acids.

The rearrangement uses TRBV7-3 and TRBJ2-3; the D gene could be TRBD1 or TRBD2 (6 bases each). The TCR originated in a man younger than 35 with Graves' ophthalmopathy. The sample taken for sequencing was blood. The CDR3 DNA reads as TGTGCCAGCAGCTTGAGGGGGGTAGGGGGGCCAGATACGCAGTATTTT. Translated: CASSLRGVGGPDTQYF.